This T cell receptor (beta chain) is from a study of T cell responses to AZD1222 COVID-19 vaccine. Sequencing was performed with immunoSEQ multiplex PCR; in TCRdb, only in-frame clones are kept and a portion is missing. The table includes about 120,000 clones, approximately 90% detected once. CDR3 length: 13 residues. The V end was cut by 6 bases, the J end by 6 bases, with 14 bases between. This clone was seen only once. Antigen unknown. Investigators merged groups given second doses at roughly 4 or roughly 12 weeks. Study-level points and caveats: It should be noted that donors were predominantly white British and more often female, and clonal diversity was possibly underestimated.

The sequence came from an adult who received the AZD1222 COVID-19 vaccine. The V call is TRBV12-3 or TRBV12-4, the J call TRBJ1-2; tentatively, D is TRBD1 (5 bases). Material: peripheral blood, obtained 28 days after the second AZD1222 dose. CDR3 nucleotides: TGTGCCAGCAGCCCCACTACGACAGATGGCTACACCTTC. Protein product: CASSPTTTDGYTF.